These 22 T cell receptor beta chains share one sample of origin, sequenced in a study of T cell responses to AZD1222 COVID-19 vaccine. Sequencing was performed with immunoSEQ multiplex PCR; in TCRdb, only in-frame clones are kept and a portion is missing. Counted here are about 150,000 clones, 70% to 90% occurring once; the ten biggest clones make up over 4.5%. The specimen was peripheral blood, collected 28 days after the second AZD1222 dose. The origin of the receptors is an adult who received the AZD1222 COVID-19 vaccine.

The V and J genes are TRBV7-2 and TRBJ1-5; D possibly corresponds to TRBD1 (5 bases). The CDR3 is 15 residues long. CDR1 is SGHTA and CDR2 is FQGNSA in the germline V gene. V was shortened by 3 bases and J by 0 bases, with 9 bases between the two germline ends. CDR3 DNA: TGTGCCAGCAGCTTGGGACTACCTAGCAATCAGCCCCAGCATTTT. Protein sequence: CASSLGLPSNQPQHF.

The rearrangement uses TRBV7-9 and TRBJ1-1, with 7 bases aligning to TRBD1. V gave up 3 bases and J gave up 8 bases; unmatched junction bases: 3. Per the germline V gene, CDR1 is SEHNR and CDR2 is FQNEAQ (reference sequence). There are 12 residues in the CDR3. The CDR3: CASSFPDREAFF. The CDR3 DNA is TGTGCCAGCAGCTTCCCGGACAGGGAAGCTTTCTTT.

This clone turned up a few times. The chain carries TRBV10-2 and TRBJ2-3; no clear D gene. The CDR3 runs 11 residues. The germline gives CDR1 WSHSY, CDR2 SAAADI. V was pared by 4 bases and J by 6 bases, with 5 bases between. In nucleotides, the CDR3 is TGCGCCAGCAGTGTGGGGGATACGCAGTATTTT. Its translation is CASSVGDTQYF.

The chain is built from TRBV7-9 and TRBJ1-6; 8 bases align to TRBD1. Per germline, CDR1 SEHNR and CDR2 FQNEAQ (reference sequence). The J segment lost 9 bases and the V segment lost 5 bases, leaving 9 bases of the junction unmatched. There are 15 residues in the CDR3. The CDR3 loop is CASSPPGQAASPLHF. CDR3 nucleotides: TGTGCCAGCAGCCCTCCGGGACAGGCGGCTTCACCCCTCCACTTT.

This chain uses TRBV19 with TRBJ1-2; D remains ambiguous. V shed 5 bases and J shed 0 bases, with 7 bases lying between them. Germline CDR1 reads LNHDA; CDR2 reads SQIVND (reference sequence). This CDR3 is 13 amino acids long. The CDR3 sequence is CASSPTANYGYTF. In DNA, the CDR3 is TGTGCCAGTAGTCCCACAGCTAACTATGGCTACACCTTC. Full variable domain (outside the CDR3, taken from reference TRBV19 and TRBJ1-2): DGGITQSPKYLFRKEGQNVTLSCEQNLNHDAMYWYRQDPGQGLRLIYYSQIVNDFQKGDIAEGYSVSREKKESFPLTVTSAQKNPTAFYLCASSPTANYGYTFGSGTRLTVV.

This clone was observed a single time. V usage is TRBV12-3 or TRBV12-4 and J usage is TRBJ1-2; D is possibly TRBD1 (6 bases). Trimming shortened V by 6 bases and J by 8 bases, and 16 bases separated the two germline ends. The CDR3 length is 13 residues. CDR3 protein: CASSSGQSDGYTF. The DNA of the CDR3 is TGTGCCAGCAGCTCCGGACAGAGCGACGGCTACACCTTC.

The V and J genes are TRBV24-1 and TRBJ1-1; D remains ambiguous. Germline assignment: CDR1 KGHDR and CDR2 SFDVKD. This CDR3 has 13 amino acids. The V end lost 4 bases, the J end lost 6 bases, and 11 bases lay between the germline ends. The CDR3 nucleotides are TGTGCCACCAGTGACCGGAGGAGTTCTGAAGCTTTCTTT. This sequence encodes CATSDRRSSEAFF.

This rearrangement joins TRBV3-1 (or the pseudogene TRBV3-2) to TRBJ1-6; unclear D gene. Germline CDR1 LGHDT, CDR2 YNNKEL (reference sequence). The CDR3 contains 17 residues. The germline V and J ends were trimmed by 0 bases and 0 bases, with 9 bases remaining between them. The CDR3 nucleotides read TGTGCCAGCAGCCAAGACCCGTTGAGCTCCTATAATTCACCCCTCCACTTT. Its protein product is CASSQDPLSSYNSPLHF.

The rearrangement links TRBV7-2 to TRBJ2-7, with 8 bases lining up with TRBD1. The junction had 13 bases not matched to a gene; V was cut back by 4 bases and J by 5 bases. CDR1 and CDR2 from the germline V gene are SGHTA and FQGNSA. This CDR3 spans 16 amino acids. The CDR3 DNA sequence: TGTGCCAGCAGCTCAGTAATAGGGACAGGAGCCCACGAGCAGTACTTC. It specifies CASSSVIGTGAHEQYF.

The genes are TRBV5-4 and TRBJ1-2; tentatively, D is TRBD1 (5 bases). With 0 bases removed from V and 3 bases from J, the gap between germline ends came to 12 bases. The CDR3 loop spans 15 amino acids. Germline V gene lookup returns CDR1 SGHNT and CDR2 YYREEE (reference sequence). The CDR3 here is CASSLAGAGYYGYTF. CDR3 coding DNA: TGTGCCAGCAGCTTGGCTGGCGCAGGGTACTATGGCTACACCTTC.

The CDR3 sequence: CATSDPQSRNQPQHF. The CDR3 DNA follows: TGTGCCACCAGTGATCCCCAGTCACGCAATCAGCCCCAGCATTTT. This rearrangement joins TRBV24-1 to TRBJ1-5; D remains ambiguous. Trimming left V 3 bases short and J 2 bases short, with 10 bases between. Germline CDR1 reads KGHDR; CDR2 reads SFDVKD. There are 15 residues in the CDR3.

The CDR3 DNA reads TGCAGCGTTGCGGCAGGGACTAGCAATCAGCCCCAGCATTTT. Protein sequence: CSVAAGTSNQPQHF. The V call is TRBV29-1, the J call TRBJ1-5; a possible D gene is TRBD1 (5 bases). CDR3 length equals 14 residues. Per germline, CDR1 SQVTM and CDR2 ANQGSEA. V lost 4 bases and J lost 0, with 10 bases in between.

V and J are TRBV4-1 and TRBJ2-7; tentative D call: TRBD2 (5 bases). This CDR3 spans 14 amino acids. Germline V gene sequence: CDR1 MGHRA, CDR2 YSYEKL. Trimming removed 2 bases at V and 7 bases at J, with 15 bases between. CDR3: CASSQSGPPSEQYF. The DNA for the CDR3 is TGCGCCAGCAGCCAAAGCGGCCCCCCCAGTGAGCAGTACTTC.

V usage is TRBV30 and J usage is TRBJ2-4, with D perhaps matching TRBD1 (5 bases). This CDR3 is 13 amino acids long. Germline loops: CDR1 GTSNPN, CDR2 SVGIG (reference sequence). V gave up 8 bases and J gave up 0 bases, with 11 bases separating them. CDR3 DNA: TGTGCCCCAAGGGGAAAAGCCAAAAACATTCAGTACTTC. Its protein product is CAPRGKAKNIQYF.

A note on this clone: The sample has other DNA sequences that encode this CDR3 too. The rearrangement uses TRBV7-2 and TRBJ1-2; D uncertain. Germline V CDR1 and CDR2: SGHTA, FQGNSA. This CDR3 spans 14 amino acids. With 3 bases removed from V and 0 bases from J, the gap between germline ends came to 8 bases. In DNA form, the CDR3 reads TGTGCCAGCAGCTTGAGCGGCGCTAACTATGGCTACACCTTC. Translation gives CASSLSGANYGYTF.

The V gene is TRBV7-9, the J gene TRBJ2-1; D assignment may be TRBD1 or TRBD2 (6 bases each). Looked up from germline, CDR1 is SEHNR and CDR2 is FQNEAQ (reference sequence). Trimming removed 7 bases at V and 5 bases at J, with 18 bases between. The CDR3 length is 15 residues. The DNA for the CDR3 is TGTGCCAGCACCCGAGTAGGGGGACTCGACAATGAGCAGTTCTTC. It is translated as CASTRVGGLDNEQFF.

The chain employs TRBV5-4 and TRBJ2-1, with 7 nucleotides matching TRBD2. With 2 bases clipped from V and 14 bases from J, the junction kept 7 bases outside the gene matches. Germline V gene sequence: CDR1 SGHNT, CDR2 YYREEE (reference sequence). The CDR3 is 12 residues long. The CDR3 is CASSFSGGSEFF. DNA for the CDR3: TGTGCCAGCAGCTTTTCCGGCGGGAGTGAGTTCTTC.

The chain couples TRBV3-1 (or the pseudogene TRBV3-2) to TRBJ2-1, with 13 bases fitting TRBD2. CDR1 LGHDT and CDR2 YNNKEL come from the germline V gene (reference sequence). J lost 12 bases, V lost 4 bases, and 6 bases had no gene match. CDR3 size: 14 residues. CDR3 DNA: TGTGCCAGCAGCCCGGGACTAGCGGGGATTGGGCAGTTCTTC. Encoded protein: CASSPGLAGIGQFF.

This chain links TRBV7-6 with TRBJ2-1, with TRBD2 matching 8 bases. Germline CDR1 SGHVS, CDR2 FNYEAQ. With 0 bases clipped from V and 8 bases from J, the junction kept 9 bases outside the gene matches. CDR3 length equals 16 residues. The CDR3 DNA sequence: TGTGCCAGCAGCTTAGCGCCCAGCGGGAGTGGAGATGAGCAGTTCTTC. Encoded protein: CASSLAPSGSGDEQFF.

To note about this clone: One end of the junction does not line up with germline, which may come from a read error. V usage is TRBV29-1 and J usage is TRBJ1-2; no clear D gene. Germline V gene sequence: CDR1 SQVTM, CDR2 ANQGSEA. The CDR3 loop spans 10 amino acids. CDR3 nucleotide sequence: TGCAGCGTTGAAGGAAATGGCCACACCTTC. Residues: CSVEGNGHTF.

The genes are TRBV27 and TRBJ2-7; D is unclear. This CDR3 contains 13 residues. V lost 5 bases and J 2 bases, leaving 10 bases between the germline ends. Looked up from germline, CDR1 is MNHEY and CDR2 is SMNVEV (reference sequence). The CDR3 loop reads CASSNSGAYEQYF. CDR3 bases: TGTGCCAGCAGTAATAGTGGGGCCTACGAGCAGTACTTC.

The chain carries TRBV5-6 and TRBJ2-7, with 12 bases lining up with TRBD2. This CDR3 is built from 17 residues. Germline values: CDR1 SGHDT, CDR2 YYEEEE. With V trimmed by 2 bases and J by 0 bases, 6 bases remained unmatched. For the CDR3, the DNA is TGTGCCAGCAGCTTACGACTAGCGGGAGACCGCTCCTACGAGCAGTACTTC. Its translation is CASSLRLAGDRSYEQYF.